This paragraph reports one T cell receptor (beta chain). The entry originates in a study of cytomegalovirus exposure and HLA in healthy donors. Turning to the study itself: The Caucasian-associated ancestry cluster contained more than 75% of the roughly 400 genotyped donors.

Primers included in the PCR were 60 Vbeta and 13 Jbeta primers. The repertoire was sequenced with immunoSEQ multiplex PCR; TCRdb's copy has only in-frame clones and lacks some. The repertoire holds more than 90,000 clones, with around 84% as singletons. The ends were cut back, 7 bases at V and 2 bases at J, with 11 bases in the middle. CDR1 is ENHRY and CDR2 is SYGVKD in the germline V gene. This CDR3 has 13 residues. This receptor was obtained from a woman between 40 and 55 years old in good health and CMV-seropositive. The source material was PBMCs. V and J are TRBV10-3 and TRBJ1-1; TRBD1 might be the D (5 bases). CDR3: CAITPGPNTEAFF. In DNA form, the CDR3 reads TGTGCCATCACCCCAGGGCCTAACACTGAAGCTTTCTTT.